This record covers a single T cell receptor beta chain. TCRdb's copy holds only in-frame clones and misses some; the assay was immunoSEQ multiplex PCR. The top ten hold 1.5% to 2% of the sample, which has roughly 290,000 clones, roughly 90% seen once. J lost 1 base, V lost 7 bases, and 12 bases had no gene match. CDR3 length equals 17 residues. Germline lookup yields CDR1 MNHEY and CDR2 SMNVEV (reference sequence). Participant age was roughly 18 to 89 years, and participants resided in about two dozen US areas. Cohort allocation depended upon clinical history that participants reported. In Cohort 3, a recovered donor had either two negative PCRs, clearance, or symptom resolution. This sample is drawn from a study of blood T cell repertoires in COVID-19. Study in general: The analysed material was cDNA or gDNA that came from T cells, B-cell-depleted T cells, or PBMCs.

The source is a middle-aged woman who had recovered from COVID-19. Sequenced input: PBMCs or T cells enriched from blood (not recorded which). V usage is TRBV27 and J usage is TRBJ2-2; TRBD2 matches 7 bases. CDR3 residues: CASNGEGTGENTGELFF. CDR3 DNA sequence: TGTGCCAGCAATGGGGAGGGGACGGGAGAGAACACCGGGGAGCTGTTTTTT.